In its sample, the clone carrying this T cell receptor beta chain ranks as medium-sized. Time point noted: sample taken at primary tumor resection. Unsorted whole RNA of tumor, nontumor lung or frozen PBMC was sequenced. This record belongs to a study of spatial heterogeneity in lung cancer. Study-level background: Sequence detection consistently recorded a greater number of beta-chain than alpha-chain sequences. In raw reads, more than 8.5 appearances on average were recorded for each unique TCR and UMI combination.

Germline-derived CDR1 and CDR2 are SGHRS and YFSETQ. The V and J ends lost 0 bases and 6 bases respectively, with 12 bases between them. The CDR3 has 15 residues. TCR cDNA molecules each carried a unique molecular identifier. TCRdb analysed the 5' RACE reads with MiXCR anew, one entry per CDR3 protein. The repertoire has approximately 3,000 distinct CDR3 sequences, approximately 3% of them found once; the top ten carry about 23%. The genes are TRBV5-1 and TRBJ1-4; D is possibly TRBD1 (6 bases). This clonotype was obtained from a male donor with early-stage non-small cell lung cancer. The sequenced sample was normal lung tissue next to the tumor, obtained at surgery. CDR3 in amino acids: CASSLGQGHDEKLFF. Here the CDR3 DNA reads TGCGCCAGCAGCTTGGGTCAGGGGCACGATGAAAAACTGTTTTTT.